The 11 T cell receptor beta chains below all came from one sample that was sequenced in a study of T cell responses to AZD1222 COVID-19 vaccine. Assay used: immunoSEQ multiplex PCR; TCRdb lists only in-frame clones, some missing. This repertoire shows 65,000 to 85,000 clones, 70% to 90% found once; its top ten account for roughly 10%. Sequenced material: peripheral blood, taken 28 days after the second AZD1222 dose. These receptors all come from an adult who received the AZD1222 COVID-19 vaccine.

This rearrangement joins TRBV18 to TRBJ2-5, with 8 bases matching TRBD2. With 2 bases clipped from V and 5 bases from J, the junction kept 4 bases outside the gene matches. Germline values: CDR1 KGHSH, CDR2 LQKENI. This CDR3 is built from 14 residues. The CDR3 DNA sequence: TGTGCCAGCTCACCAAGCGGGGGAGTCGAGACCCAGTACTTC. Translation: CASSPSGGVETQYF.

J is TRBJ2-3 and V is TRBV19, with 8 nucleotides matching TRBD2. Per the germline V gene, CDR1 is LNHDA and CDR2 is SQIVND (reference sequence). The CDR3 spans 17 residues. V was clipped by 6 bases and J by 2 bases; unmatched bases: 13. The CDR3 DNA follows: TGTGCCAGTAGATTCTCTGGCCGGGGGGGGAACACAGATACGCAGTATTTT. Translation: CASRFSGRGGNTDTQYF.

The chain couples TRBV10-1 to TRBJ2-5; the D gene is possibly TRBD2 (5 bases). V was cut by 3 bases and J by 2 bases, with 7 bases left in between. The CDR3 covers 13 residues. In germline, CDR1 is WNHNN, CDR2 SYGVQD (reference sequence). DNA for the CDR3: TGCGCCAGCAGTGAACTAGAGCAAGAGACCCAGTACTTC. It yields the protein CASSELEQETQYF.

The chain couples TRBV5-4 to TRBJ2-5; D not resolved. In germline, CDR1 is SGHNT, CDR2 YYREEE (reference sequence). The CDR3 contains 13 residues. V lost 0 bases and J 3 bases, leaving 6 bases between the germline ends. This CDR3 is CASSLGEEETQYF. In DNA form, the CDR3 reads TGTGCCAGCAGCTTGGGAGAAGAAGAGACCCAGTACTTC.

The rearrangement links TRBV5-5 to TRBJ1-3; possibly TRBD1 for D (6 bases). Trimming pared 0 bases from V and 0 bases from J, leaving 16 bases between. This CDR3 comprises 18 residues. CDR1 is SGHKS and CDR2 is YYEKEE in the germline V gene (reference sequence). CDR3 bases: TGTGCCAGCAGCTTGGTATTAGGGGACAACTTCTCTGGAAACACCATATATTTT. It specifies CASSLVLGDNFSGNTIYF. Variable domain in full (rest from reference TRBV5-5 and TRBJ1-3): DAGVTQSPTHLIKTRGQQVTLRCSPISGHKSVSWYQQVLGQGPQFIFQYYEKEERGRGNFPDRFSARQFPNYSSELNVNALLLGDSALYLCASSLVLGDNFSGNTIYFGEGSWLTVV.

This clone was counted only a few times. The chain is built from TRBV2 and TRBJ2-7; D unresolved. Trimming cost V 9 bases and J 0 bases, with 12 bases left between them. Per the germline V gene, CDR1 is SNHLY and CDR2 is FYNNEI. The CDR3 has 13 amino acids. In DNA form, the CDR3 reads TGTGCCAGTTCCTTGGGCCTCTCCTACGAGCAGTACTTC. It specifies CASSLGLSYEQYF.

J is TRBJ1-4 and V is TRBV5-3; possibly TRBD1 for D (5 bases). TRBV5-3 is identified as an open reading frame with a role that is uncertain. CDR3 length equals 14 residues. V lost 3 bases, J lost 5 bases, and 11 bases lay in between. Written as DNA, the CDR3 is TGTGCCAGAAGCTCGGCAGGGCCGAATGAAAAACTGTTTTTT. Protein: CARSSAGPNEKLFF.

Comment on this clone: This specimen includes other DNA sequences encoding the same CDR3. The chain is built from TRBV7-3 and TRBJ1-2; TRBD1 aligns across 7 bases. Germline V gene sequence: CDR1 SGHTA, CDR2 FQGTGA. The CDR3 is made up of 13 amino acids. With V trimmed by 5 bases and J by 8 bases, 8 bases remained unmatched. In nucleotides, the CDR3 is TGTGCCAGCAGCCCAGGGGGTCGGGAGGGCTACACCTTC. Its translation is CASSPGGREGYTF.

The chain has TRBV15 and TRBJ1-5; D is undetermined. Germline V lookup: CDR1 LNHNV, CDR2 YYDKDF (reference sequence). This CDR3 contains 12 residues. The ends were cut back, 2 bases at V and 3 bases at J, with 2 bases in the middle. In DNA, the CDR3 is TGTGCCACCAGCAGACCCAATCAGCCCCAGCATTTT. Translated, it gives CATSRPNQPQHF.

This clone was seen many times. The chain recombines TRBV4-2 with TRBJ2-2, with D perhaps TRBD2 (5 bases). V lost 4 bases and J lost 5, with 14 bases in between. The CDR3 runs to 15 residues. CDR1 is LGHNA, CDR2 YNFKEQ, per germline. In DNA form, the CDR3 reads TGTGCCAGCAGCCTTAAATCTGGGGAGACCGGGGAGCTGTTTTTT. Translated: CASSLKSGETGELFF.

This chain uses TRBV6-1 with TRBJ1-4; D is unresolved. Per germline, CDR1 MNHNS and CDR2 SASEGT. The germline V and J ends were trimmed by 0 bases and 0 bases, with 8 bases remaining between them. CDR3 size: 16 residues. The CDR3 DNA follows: TGTGCCAGCAGTGAAGCGAACTATGCAACTAATGAAAAACTGTTTTTT. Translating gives CASSEANYATNEKLFF.